The clone carrying this TCR beta chain has only a few counts. No antigen is known for it. This entry belongs to a study of chemoradiotherapy in HPV16-positive cancers. The wider study: Candidate HPV-specific T-cell clones and common TCR motifs came from functional assays in a couple of HPV16-positive patients.

Study-level points and caveats: HPV-specific T cells were functionally defined from only a couple of HPV16-positive patients. Candidate HPV-specific clones and E7-related TCR motifs grew in tumor during treatment.

TCRdb's table, derived via immunoSEQ multiplex PCR, lists solely in-frame clones and lacks some. Of roughly 19,000 clones in the sample, approximately 83% are singletons; the top ten hold approximately 5%. Trimming pared 2 bases from V and 7 bases from J, leaving 25 bases between. Per the germline V gene, CDR1 is SGHTA and CDR2 is FQGNSA. The CDR3 has 18 amino acids. This chain uses TRBV7-2 with TRBJ2-3, with no clear D. The sequence was collected from a human donor with HPV-associated anogenital cancer. Here the sequenced sample was blood, taken from a patient who underwent chemoradiotherapy. CDR3 region: CASSLSELPPSLSHTQYF. As DNA, the CDR3 is TGTGCCAGCAGCTTAAGTGAGCTGCCACCGTCCCTGAGCCATACGCAGTATTTT.